The next 19 T cell receptor beta chains were all read from a single sample in a study of immune cell composition in non-small cell lung cancer. The normal lung sample lay at least 3 cm, and maximally far, from the tumour. Sequencing used immunoSEQ multiplex PCR; TCRdb keeps in-frame clones, though not all of them. The table lists about 16,000 clones, over 65% of them singletons. The same data also went into a second study, on CD4 T cells in lung cancer.

Sequencing was done on a sample of non-adjacent lung tissue. The source is a human donor with non-small cell lung cancer.

The chain uses TRBV10-1 and TRBJ2-5; D possibly corresponds to TRBD1 (7 bases). This CDR3 is built from 17 residues. Between the trimmed V and J ends, which lost 3 bases and 2 bases, there was a span of 19 bases. Germline V gene data show CDR1 as WNHNN and CDR2 as SYGVQD (reference sequence). Written as DNA, the CDR3 is TGCGCCAGCAGTGACCAGGGGGTAGCGGCGACACAAGAGACCCAGTACTTC. This codes for CASSDQGVAATQETQYF.

The CDR3: CASRPGTGSGEQFF. The CDR3 nucleotides read TGTGCCAGCAGACCCGGGACAGGGTCAGGTGAGCAGTTCTTC. The V and J genes are TRBV2 and TRBJ2-1; 9 nucleotides agree with TRBD1. V trimming: 6 bases; J trimming: 9 bases; junction bases outside the gene matches: 9. Germline lookup yields CDR1 SNHLY and CDR2 FYNNEI. The CDR3 loop spans 14 amino acids.

The chain employs TRBV5-1 and TRBJ1-3; D is unclear. The CDR3 covers 15 residues. Germline V gives CDR1 SGHRS, CDR2 YFSETQ. The V end was cut by 1 base, the J end by 0 bases, with 8 bases between. CDR3 sequence: CASSLYGSSGNTIYF. CDR3 nucleotide sequence: TGCGCCAGCAGCTTGTATGGCAGCTCTGGAAACACCATATATTTT.

The genes are TRBV6-5 and TRBJ1-6, with TRBD1 matching over 8 bases. The J segment lost 5 bases and the V segment lost 2 bases, leaving 2 bases of the junction unmatched. CDR3 length: 15 amino acids. The germline gives CDR1 MNHEY, CDR2 SVGAGI. CDR3 DNA sequence: TGTGCCAGCAGTTACGAGGGACAGGATAATTCACCCCTCCACTTT. This codes for CASSYEGQDNSPLHF.

The chain employs TRBV6-5 and TRBJ2-7; D may be TRBD2 (7 bases). V gave up 6 bases and J gave up 7 bases, with 13 bases separating them. Germline V CDR1 and CDR2: MNHEY, SVGAGI. CDR3 length: 12 amino acids. CDR3 sequence: CASRGGAEEQYF. The CDR3 DNA sequence: TGTGCCAGCAGGGGGGGGGCGGAAGAGCAGTACTTC.

This chain uses TRBV2 with TRBJ2-1; D is undetermined. Germline CDR1 is SNHLY and CDR2 is FYNNEI. Trimming removed 2 bases at V and 5 bases at J, with 7 bases between. The CDR3 loop spans 13 amino acids. CDR3 bases: TGTGCCAGCAGTGAAAGGGCGAACAATGAGCAGTTCTTC. It encodes CASSERANNEQFF.

This clone was recorded a few times. This sequence joins TRBV29-1 and TRBJ2-5; D gene uncertain. V was shortened by 7 bases and J by 1 base, with 10 bases between the two germline ends. This CDR3 has 12 residues. Germline CDR1 reads SQVTM; CDR2 reads ANQGSEA. CDR3 nucleotides: TGCAGCGGCAAACAGAGCCAAGAGACCCAGTACTTC. It yields the protein CSGKQSQETQYF.

This chain connects TRBV18 to TRBJ2-3; D possibly corresponds to TRBD2 (5 bases). With 8 bases removed from V and 3 bases from J, the gap between germline ends came to 12 bases. This CDR3 comprises 13 residues. Germline values: CDR1 KGHSH, CDR2 LQKENI. This CDR3 is CASTYPGTDTQYF. DNA of the CDR3: TGTGCCAGCACTTACCCGGGGACAGATACGCAGTATTTT.

The chain has TRBV29-1 and TRBJ1-2; TRBD1 agrees at 11 bases. CDR3 length equals 10 residues. V trimming: 5 bases; J trimming: 14 bases; junction bases outside the gene matches: 4. CDR1 and CDR2 from the germline V gene are SQVTM and ANQGSEA. CDR3 nucleotide sequence: TGCAGCGTTTGGGACAGGGGGAGTACCTTC. This codes for CSVWDRGSTF.

This clone has just one count. The CDR3 sequence is CASSPPGRLNTEAFF. The CDR3 DNA reads TGTGCCAGCAGCCCCCCCGGGAGACTGAACACTGAAGCTTTCTTT. This rearrangement joins TRBV7-9 to TRBJ1-1, with no clear D. The CDR3 runs 15 residues. V was shortened by 5 bases and J by 0 bases, with 13 bases between the two germline ends. Germline CDR1 is SEHNR and CDR2 is FQNEAQ (reference sequence).

The chain has TRBV5-4 and TRBJ1-4; D may be TRBD1 (5 bases). Per germline, CDR1 SGHNT and CDR2 YYREEE (reference sequence). The CDR3 has 14 residues. Trimming left V 3 bases short and J 7 bases short, with 13 bases between. The CDR3 coding sequence is TGTGCCAGCAGCTGGGCAGGGCAGACTGAAAAACTGTTTTTT. This encodes CASSWAGQTEKLFF.

The rearrangement uses TRBV21-1 and TRBJ1-1. TRBV21-1 is tagged as a pseudogene. The CDR3 totals 12 residues. CDR3 in DNA: TGTGCCAGCAGGGAGAAGGACACTGAAGCTTTCTTT. Translating gives CASREKDTEAFF.

The chain uses TRBV11-3 and TRBJ2-2; 12 nucleotides agree with TRBD2. V gave up 4 bases and J gave up 6 bases; unmatched junction bases: 15. This CDR3 has 19 amino acids. CDR1 is SGHNT and CDR2 is YENEEA in the germline V gene. DNA for the CDR3: TGTGCCAGCAGCTCCGTGTTGAGTGGACTAGCGGGGAGGGCCGGGGAGCTGTTTTTT. Its translation: CASSSVLSGLAGRAGELFF. Full variable domain (missing parts from reference TRBV11-3 and TRBJ2-2): EAGVVQSPRYKIIEKKQPVAFWCNPISGHNTLYWYLQNLGQGPELLIRYENEEAVDDSQLPKDRFSAERLKGVDSTLKIQPAELGDSAVYLCASSSVLSGLAGRAGELFFGEGSRLTVL.

V and J are TRBV19 and TRBJ1-4; no reliable D call. Trimming shortened V by 9 bases and J by 0 bases, and 11 bases separated the two germline ends. The CDR3 contains 14 residues. CDR1 is LNHDA, CDR2 SQIVND, per germline (reference sequence). CDR3 protein: CASSTAATNEKLFF. The CDR3 DNA sequence: TGTGCCAGCAGCACAGCGGCAACTAATGAAAAACTGTTTTTT.

The V gene is TRBV29-1, the J gene TRBJ1-2; no reliable D call. The V gene lost 4 bases and the J gene lost 7 bases, with 16 bases spanning the gap. The V gene's germline CDR1 is SQVTM and CDR2 ANQGSEA. The CDR3 is made up of 13 amino acids. The CDR3, as DNA: TGCAGCGTTGTCTGGGGTGGGATTGGTGGCTACACCTTC. It is translated as CSVVWGGIGGYTF.

The chain uses TRBV19 and TRBJ2-6; D gene uncertain. The CDR3 spans 14 residues. Germline values: CDR1 LNHDA, CDR2 SQIVND (reference sequence). Trimming cost V 5 bases and J 0 bases, with 5 bases left between them. CDR3 loop: CASSLISGANVLTF. DNA of the CDR3: TGTGCCAGTAGTCTGATCTCTGGGGCCAACGTCCTGACTTTC.

This chain connects TRBV7-9 to TRBJ2-2; D might be TRBD2 (6 bases). This CDR3 is 14 amino acids long. Per germline, CDR1 SEHNR and CDR2 FQNEAQ (reference sequence). The V gene lost 1 base and the J gene lost 6 bases, with 9 bases spanning the gap. CDR3 DNA: TGTGCCAGCAGCTTAGGCGGGGTCGCCGGGGAGCTGTTTTTT. Amino acid sequence: CASSLGGVAGELFF. The full variable domain, in which reference TRBV7-9 and TRBJ2-2 provide the parts outside the CDR3, is DTGVSQNPRHKITKRGQNVTFRCDPISEHNRLYWYRQTLGQGPEFLTYFQNEAQLEKSRLLSDRFSAERPKGSFSTLEIQRTEQGDSAMYLCASSLGGVAGELFFGEGSRLTVL.

The chain links TRBV28 to TRBJ2-3; 9 bases agree with TRBD2. With V trimmed by 7 bases and J by 8 bases, 13 bases remained unmatched. The CDR3 is 15 amino acids. Germline V gene data show CDR1 as MDHEN and CDR2 as SYDVKM. CDR3 in amino acids: CASNSGGSKAGTQYF. The CDR3 bases are TGTGCCAGCAATAGCGGGGGCTCTAAAGCAGGTACGCAGTATTTT.

This chain links TRBV7-2 with TRBJ2-5, with 14 bases matching TRBD2. This CDR3 spans 15 amino acids. Looked up from germline, CDR1 is SGHTA and CDR2 is FQGNSA. J was trimmed by 4 bases and V by 4 bases; bases with no gene match: 2. CDR3: CASSSGLAGGETQYF. DNA for the CDR3: TGTGCCAGCAGCTCAGGACTAGCGGGGGGAGAGACCCAGTACTTC.